The rows below give T cell receptor beta chains drawn from one sample of a study of T cell responses to AZD1222 COVID-19 vaccine. The repertoire was sequenced with immunoSEQ multiplex PCR; TCRdb's copy has only in-frame clones and lacks some. This sample has more than 100,000 clones, with roughly 91% found just once. Sequenced material: peripheral blood, taken on day 0 of AZD1222 vaccination. These TCRs come from an adult in good health. Each CDR3 is given with its conserved first and last residue. The D gene is left open where the match is weak. Rows may omit the clone size; those that give it use once, few, many or a size class.

TRBV24-1	TRBJ2-1	NA	NA	TGTGCCACCAGTGATTTGAACAATGAGCAGTTCTTC	CATSDLNNEQFF
TRBV6-5	TRBJ1-2	NA	NA	TGTGCCAGCAGTACCAGGACGATTGGGAAAGATGGCTACACCTTC	CASSTRTIGKDGYTF
TRBV6-5	TRBJ2-3	NA	NA	TGTGCCAGCAGGGTCCCGGGGGACCGCACAGATACGCAGTATTTT	CASRVPGDRTDTQYF
TRBV4-1	TRBJ2-3	NA	TRBD2	TGCGCCAGCGGAGCGGGGTTACACACAGATACGCAGTATTTT	CASGAGLHTDTQYF
TRBV2	TRBJ2-5	once	NA	TGTGCCAGCAAGTTCGACGGCCAAGAGACCCAGTACTTC	CASKFDGQETQYF
TRBV11-3	TRBJ2-3	once	TRBD2	TGTGCCAGCAGCTCCACCCTCCAGGGACTAGCGGAGACAGATACGCAGTATTTT	CASSSTLQGLAETDTQYF
TRBV5-8	TRBJ1-5	NA	NA	TGTGCCAGCAGTGGGCAGCACAATCAGCCCCAGCATTTT	CASSGQHNQPQHF
TRBV19	TRBJ1-6	once	NA	TGTGCCAGCTCGACGGGGCTCTATTCACCCCTCCACTTT	CASSTGLYSPLHF
TRBV7-2	TRBJ1-1	NA	TRBD1	TGTGCCAGCAGCTTACTTCCGTGGACAGGCATGAACACTGAAGCTTTCTTT	CASSLLPWTGMNTEAFF
TRBV5-6	TRBJ1-1	NA	NA	TGTGCCAGCAGCTTAAAAGGGGTCACTGAAGCTTTCTTT	CASSLKGVTEAFF
TRBV15	TRBJ2-5	NA	TRBD1	TGTGCCACCAGCAGGAGAAGGGGACAGGGGATTATTAATGGACAAGAGACCCAGTACTTC	CATSRRRGQGIINGQETQYF
TRBV21-1	TRBJ2-1	NA	NA	TGTGCCAGCAGCAAAGGGCAATACAATGAGCAGTTCTTC	CASSKGQYNEQFF
TRBV3-1/TRBV3-2	TRBJ1-1	NA	NA	TGTGCCAGCAGCCAAGATCGAGGGGCTGGGATTAACACTGAAGCTTTCTTT	CASSQDRGAGINTEAFF
TRBV6-5	TRBJ1-3	NA	NA	TGTGCCAGCAGTCTACACTCTGGAAACACCATATATTTT	CASSLHSGNTIYF
TRBV10-1	TRBJ2-7	NA	NA	TGCGCCCCCCCCCTCCCCTACGAGCAGTACTTC	CAPPLPYEQYF
TRBV29-1	TRBJ2-5	NA	TRBD1	TGCAGCGTCGCCGGGACAGGGTCTGATGCAACGTCCCAGTACTTC	CSVAGTGSDATSQYF
TRBV6-6	TRBJ2-2	NA	NA	TGTGCCAGCAGTTACGTATCGGGGGGCCCCGGGGAGCTGTTTTTT	CASSYVSGGPGELFF
TRBV19	TRBJ1-5	NA	NA	TGTGCCGTCTCCGGTTTAGGGAGGGGACAGCCCCAGCATTTT	CAVSGLGRGQPQHF
TRBV2	TRBJ1-5	NA	NA	TGTGCCAGCAGTCCTATCACAGGGTTCGTGAGCCAGCCCCAGCATTTT	CASSPITGFVSQPQHF
TRBV3-1/TRBV3-2	TRBJ2-1	NA	NA	TGTGCCAGCAGCCAAGAAGACAACAGATACAATGAGCAGTTCTTC	CASSQEDNRYNEQFF
TRBV4-1	TRBJ2-1	NA	TRBD2	TGCGCCAGCAGCCAAGGTTTAGGCGGGGGGTACAATGAGCAGTTCTTC	CASSQGLGGGYNEQFF